The clone carrying this TCR beta chain was found once. V trimming: 6 bases; J trimming: 5 bases; junction bases outside the gene matches: 7. The CDR3 extends over 13 amino acids. CDR1 and CDR2 (germline): MNHEY, SMNVEV (reference sequence). This entry is derived from a study of OX40 agonist ivuxolimab in advanced cancers. Libraries were prepared by immunoSEQ multiplex PCR; TCRdb keeps only in-frame clonotypes and omits some of them. The sample contains 55,000 to 70,000 clones, just over 85% of which appear only once. Sequencing used CD4+ or CD8+ T cells sorted from blood, obtained in a trial of the OX40 agonist ivuxolimab. The chain is built from TRBV27 and TRBJ2-7; 7 positions agree with TRBD2. This sequence originates from an adult with an advanced solid tumor such as melanoma, head and neck, liver or kidney cancer. The CDR3 sequence is CASRATGTNEQYF. The CDR3 DNA is TGTGCCAGCAGAGCCACCGGGACTAACGAGCAGTACTTC.